This record concerns one TCR beta chain sequence. Antigen specificity is unknown. TCRdb re-called the 5' RACE reads, yielding one record per CDR3 amino acid sequence without DNA. Its table records about 390,000 distinct CDR3 sequences. The data derive from a study of T cells expressing NK-cell markers. In the study overall: Repertoires of TCR beta were obtained from T cells sorted as CD3+CD56+NKG2C+, CD3+CD56+NKG2C- and CD3+CD56-NKG2C+. The sequencing cohort of eight donors included seven HCMV-seropositive individuals and one seronegative individual.

CDR1 DFQATT and CDR2 SNEGSKA come from the germline V gene (reference sequence). The CDR3 consists of 13 residues. Study findings and constraints: Four donors likewise had their CD3+CD56-NKG2C+ fraction led by these clonotypes. More than 5 donors carried dominant NKG2C+ clonotypes that made up roughly 1.0-7.0% of their CD8+ T cells.

The sequence was obtained from a woman in her forties or fifties in good health. The material sequenced was blood T cells: a sorted CD56 or NKG2C T cell subset, CD4+ or CD8+ T cells, or bulk PBMC T cells (not recorded which). The chain carries TRBV20-1 and TRBJ2-7; TCRdb returns TRBD1, unconfirmable since there is no DNA. CDR3 amino acids: CSARGQGAYEQYF.